The 23 T cell receptor beta chains below come from one sample, sequenced in a study of cytomegalovirus exposure and HLA in healthy donors. Amplification used 60 Vbeta primers and 13 Jbeta primers. TCRdb's table, derived via immunoSEQ multiplex PCR, lists solely in-frame clones and lacks some. The repertoire holds roughly 100,000 clones, with about four fifths as singletons. Sequenced sample: PBMCs. The receptors were sampled from a man aged 30-40 years in good health and CMV-seropositive.

V gene TRBV6-4 combines with J gene TRBJ2-3; D gene ambiguous. Trimming removed 5 bases at V and 2 bases at J, with 8 bases between. This CDR3 is 13 amino acids long. Germline V gene lookup returns CDR1 MRHNA and CDR2 SNTAGT. The DNA of the CDR3 is TGTGCCAGCAGTCTGGAGCCCACAGATACGCAGTATTTT. It specifies CASSLEPTDTQYF.

This chain links TRBV18 with TRBJ2-7, with D hard to call. V was trimmed by 1 base and J by 5 bases, leaving 24 bases between them. CDR3 size: 18 residues. Germline loops: CDR1 KGHSH, CDR2 LQKENI. CDR3 bases: TGTGCCAGCTCACCACAAACATCGGGTATGCCCCGACCTCACGAGCAGTACTTC. Its protein is CASSPQTSGMPRPHEQYF. Complete variable domain (other parts from reference TRBV18 and TRBJ2-7): NAGVMQNPRHLVRRRGQEARLRCSPMKGHSHVYWYRQLPEEGLKFMVYLQKENIIDESGMPKERFSAEFPKEGPSILRIQQVVRGDSAAYFCASSPQTSGMPRPHEQYFGPGTRLTVT.

The J gene is TRBJ1-1, the V gene TRBV6-4; 10 nucleotides match TRBD1. The CDR3 totals 14 residues. J gave up 5 bases and V 6 bases, and 6 bases lay outside the gene matches. Germline V lookup: CDR1 MRHNA, CDR2 SNTAGT. The CDR3 reads CASSQTGGKTEAFF. The CDR3 bases are TGTGCCAGCAGCCAGACAGGGGGCAAGACTGAAGCTTTCTTT.

This clone was recorded a few times. This sequence joins TRBV2 and TRBJ1-4, with D unclear. The CDR3 extends over 13 amino acids. Trimming left V 2 bases short and J 12 bases short, with 13 bases between. Germline CDR1 reads SNHLY; CDR2 reads FYNNEI. The CDR3 DNA sequence: TGTGCCAGCAGTGAAAGGCGGACTTATCAACTGTTTTTT. This translates into CASSERRTYQLFF.

The chain employs TRBV2 and TRBJ2-2; 9 bases align to TRBD1. In germline, CDR1 is SNHLY, CDR2 FYNNEI. The length of the CDR3 is 13 residues. Unmatched junction bases numbered 3, after V lost 8 bases and J lost 5 bases. CDR3 coding DNA: TGTGCCAGCGGGACAGGGAAAACCGGGGAGCTGTTTTTT. Encoded protein: CASGTGKTGELFF.

The gene calls are TRBV28 and TRBJ2-7; TRBD1 aligns across 8 bases. Germline V lookup: CDR1 MDHEN, CDR2 SYDVKM. The CDR3 length is 16 residues. The V and J ends lost 6 bases and 0 bases, in that order; junction bases with no gene match: 10. The CDR3 nucleotides are TGTGCCAGCAGCGCCGGGGATGGGACAGGCTCCTACGAGCAGTACTTC. This encodes CASSAGDGTGSYEQYF.

The J gene is TRBJ1-4, the V gene TRBV5-1, with 7 bases lining up with TRBD1. V gave up 4 bases and J gave up 5 bases; unmatched junction bases: 8. This CDR3 comprises 15 residues. Germline CDR1 SGHRS, CDR2 YFSETQ. The CDR3 here is CASSPWLGGNEKLFF. Here the CDR3 DNA reads TGCGCCAGCAGCCCCTGGCTAGGGGGCAATGAAAAACTGTTTTTT.

This clone has only one observation. The chain links TRBV27 to TRBJ2-2; tentatively, D is TRBD2 (6 bases). CDR3 length: 14 residues. Between the trimmed V and J ends, which lost 2 bases and 4 bases, there was a span of 8 bases. Germline CDR1 is MNHEY and CDR2 is SMNVEV (reference sequence). The CDR3 spells CASSLGLSTGELFF. CDR3 DNA: TGTGCCAGCAGTTTAGGACTAAGCACCGGGGAGCTGTTTTTT.

This clone was seen more than once but under ten times. This chain links TRBV18 with TRBJ1-4; D uncertain. V lost 6 bases and J lost 8, with 7 bases in between. The V gene's germline CDR1 is KGHSH and CDR2 LQKENI. The CDR3 loop spans 11 amino acids. In DNA, the CDR3 is TGTGCCAGCTCGTCGGGGGAAAAACTGTTTTTT. Its translation: CASSSGEKLFF. The full variable domain, in which reference TRBV18 and TRBJ1-4 provide the parts outside the CDR3, is NAGVMQNPRHLVRRRGQEARLRCSPMKGHSHVYWYRQLPEEGLKFMVYLQKENIIDESGMPKERFSAEFPKEGPSILRIQQVVRGDSAAYFCASSSGEKLFFGSGTQLSVL.

The chain links TRBV28 to TRBJ2-7, with a tentative D call TRBD1 (6 bases). Trimming took 6 bases from V and 3 from J, leaving 21 bases between them. The CDR3 has 16 residues. Germline CDR1 is MDHEN and CDR2 is SYDVKM. CDR3 amino acids: CASRPAPGTSIYEQYF. The DNA of the CDR3 is TGTGCCAGCAGGCCAGCCCCCGGGACAAGCATCTACGAGCAGTACTTC. Full variable domain (rest looked up from reference TRBV28 and TRBJ2-7): DVKVTQSSRYLVKRTGEKVFLECVQDMDHENMFWYRQDPGLGLRLIYFSYDVKMKEKGDIPEGYSVSREKKERFSLILESASTNQTSMYLCASRPAPGTSIYEQYFGPGTRLTVT.

V usage is TRBV5-1 and J usage is TRBJ2-4; 7 positions match TRBD1. Germline CDR1 and CDR2: SGHRS and YFSETQ. The CDR3 contains 14 residues. Unmatched junction bases numbered 4, after V lost 4 bases and J lost 3 bases. The CDR3 DNA reads as TGCGCCAGCAGCCTCGACAGGGTCAAAAACATTCAGTACTTC. It specifies CASSLDRVKNIQYF.

The chain combines TRBV27 with TRBJ2-1, with D unclear. The CDR3 length is 12 residues. Germline V gives CDR1 MNHEY, CDR2 SMNVEV (reference sequence). Trimming left V 5 bases short and J 4 bases short, with 6 bases between. The CDR3 sequence is CASSPAYNEQFF. In DNA form, the CDR3 reads TGTGCCAGCAGTCCCGCGTACAATGAGCAGTTCTTC.

This sequence joins TRBV7-9 and TRBJ1-1; D is undetermined. CDR3 length: 15 amino acids. The germline V gene has CDR1 SEHNR and CDR2 FQNEAQ (reference sequence). V was pared by 4 bases and J by 0 bases, with 12 bases between. CDR3 sequence reads: CASSSPRQLNTEAFF. As DNA, the CDR3 is TGTGCCAGCAGCTCACCGCGGCAGTTGAACACTGAAGCTTTCTTT.

This chain uses TRBV9 with TRBJ1-2; unclear D gene. The CDR3 loop spans 15 amino acids. Trimming shortened V by 1 base and J by 6 bases, and 16 bases separated the two germline ends. Germline assignment: CDR1 SGDLS and CDR2 YYNGEE. The CDR3 sequence is CASSVLSGRGDGYTF. In DNA form, the CDR3 reads TGTGCCAGCAGCGTACTCTCCGGTCGCGGGGATGGCTACACCTTC.

This chain joins TRBV19 and TRBJ1-2; D is possibly TRBD1 (5 bases). Deletions cut 3 bases from V and 1 base from J, with 9 bases between. This CDR3 contains 14 residues. Per germline, CDR1 LNHDA and CDR2 SQIVND (reference sequence). The CDR3 loop reads CASSITRVNYGYTF. CDR3 nucleotide sequence: TGTGCCAGTAGTATTACCAGGGTTAACTATGGCTACACCTTC.

The rearrangement joins TRBV9 to TRBJ2-1, with 9 nucleotides matching TRBD2. V lost 0 bases and J lost 6; bases outside the gene matches: 4. The CDR3 sequence is 15 residues long. CDR1 SGDLS and CDR2 YYNGEE come from the germline V gene. In DNA, the CDR3 is TGTGCCAGCAGCGTAGAGGGACTAGCATTCAATGAGCAGTTCTTC. It encodes CASSVEGLAFNEQFF.

J is TRBJ2-7 and V is TRBV7-8; a weak D match, TRBD2 (5 bases). Germline V gene data show CDR1 as SGHVS and CDR2 as FQNEAQ. Trimming shortened V by 4 bases and J by 2 bases, and 15 bases separated the two germline ends. This CDR3 contains 15 residues. The CDR3 DNA is TGTGCCAGCAGCTCCCCCCCGGGAAGCACCTACGAGCAGTACTTC. Protein sequence: CASSSPPGSTYEQYF.

The genes are TRBV6-5 and TRBJ2-2; tentatively, D is TRBD2 (6 bases). CDR1 and CDR2 from the germline V gene are MNHEY and SVGAGI. The CDR3 sequence is 15 residues long. Trimming shortened V by 6 bases and J by 3 bases, and 14 bases separated the two germline ends. The CDR3 here is CASSGRRVDTGELFF. The CDR3 DNA is TGTGCCAGCAGCGGGAGAAGGGTGGACACCGGGGAGCTGTTTTTT.

The gene calls are TRBV19 and TRBJ2-5; D perhaps matches TRBD1 (6 bases). The assigned J gene may be wrong: the sequence end matches TRBJ2-7 better. The CDR3 length is 14 residues. Germline assignment: CDR1 LNHDA and CDR2 SQIVND (reference sequence). The CDR3 sequence: CASSIDRGTYEQYF. Here the CDR3 DNA reads TGTGCCAGTAGTATAGACAGGGGAACCTACGAGCAGTACTTC.

The J gene is TRBJ1-1, the V gene TRBV7-9; no clear D. From germline, CDR1 is SEHNR and CDR2 FQNEAQ (reference sequence). This CDR3 has 14 residues. Between the trimmed V and J ends, which lost 4 bases and 5 bases, there was a span of 14 bases. Written as DNA, the CDR3 is TGTGCCAGCAGCTCCCCCCCCGGGAAAACTGAAGCTTTCTTT. This encodes CASSSPPGKTEAFF.

As for this clone: It is likely a read error, because the conserved phenylalanine at the end of the CDR3 is missing. The rearrangement uses TRBV5-5 and TRBJ2-7; 7 bases agree with TRBD1. Germline trimming cut 0 bases from V and 3 bases from J; bases unmatched to any gene: 6. The CDR3 runs to 15 residues. Germline loops: CDR1 SGHKS, CDR2 YYEKEE (reference sequence). The CDR3 protein is CASSLAGTENYEQYY. CDR3 DNA sequence: TGTGCCAGCAGCTTGGCCGGGACAGAGAACTACGAGCAGTACTAC.

The chain joins TRBV7-9 to TRBJ1-5; TRBD1 is a possible D gene (5 bases). CDR1 is SEHNR and CDR2 is FQNEAQ in the germline V gene (reference sequence). Trimming cost V 4 bases and J 2 bases, with 6 bases left between them. This CDR3 is 13 amino acids long. The CDR3 bases are TGTGCCAGCAGCTGGGGGGGCAATCAGCCCCAGCATTTT. This encodes CASSWGGNQPQHF.

The CDR3 region is CASSLTGDGSYNEQFF. The CDR3 coding sequence is TGCGCCAGCAGCTTGACAGGGGATGGTTCCTACAATGAGCAGTTCTTC. This chain joins TRBV5-1 and TRBJ2-1, with 7 positions matching TRBD1. CDR3 length: 16 residues. V gave up 1 base and J gave up 1 base; unmatched junction bases: 5. Per the germline V gene, CDR1 is SGHRS and CDR2 is YFSETQ. The full variable domain, its missing parts supplied by reference TRBV5-1 and TRBJ2-1, is KAGVTQTPRYLIKTRGQQVTLSCSPISGHRSVSWYQQTPGQGLQFLFEYFSETQRNKGNFPGRFSGRQFSNSRSEMNVSTLELGDSALYLCASSLTGDGSYNEQFFGPGTRLTVL.